This section outlines one TCR beta chain sequence together with its context. Its antigen is unidentified. These data are taken from a study of shared clonotypes between healthy human individuals. Study-level background: Donors had three CD4 naive, three CD4 memory, two CD8 naive and one CD8 memory plate apiece.

The V gene's germline CDR1 is SGHRS and CDR2 YFSETQ. V dropped 2 bases and J dropped 6; count of bases not matched to a gene: 6. The CDR3 spans 14 residues. Study observations and caveats: Generation probability values for non-shared clonotypes were lower than those for clonotypes shared by all four donors.

An approximately 210 ng quantity of DNA, tens of thousands of T cell genomes, went into the sorted-subset replicate PCRs. The method was immunoSEQ multiplex PCR; TCRdb's version includes in-frame clones alone and lacks a portion of them. The sample carries over a million clones, 98% recorded once. This TCR derives from a man in his thirties or forties in good health. The gene calls are TRBV5-1 and TRBJ2-3; 7 bases agree with TRBD1. The material sequenced was naive CD4+ T cells sorted from blood. Subset: CD45RA+ positively selected. The CDR3 is CASSLTTGVDTQYF. CDR3 DNA: TGCGCCAGCAGCTTAACAACAGGGGTTGATACGCAGTATTTT.